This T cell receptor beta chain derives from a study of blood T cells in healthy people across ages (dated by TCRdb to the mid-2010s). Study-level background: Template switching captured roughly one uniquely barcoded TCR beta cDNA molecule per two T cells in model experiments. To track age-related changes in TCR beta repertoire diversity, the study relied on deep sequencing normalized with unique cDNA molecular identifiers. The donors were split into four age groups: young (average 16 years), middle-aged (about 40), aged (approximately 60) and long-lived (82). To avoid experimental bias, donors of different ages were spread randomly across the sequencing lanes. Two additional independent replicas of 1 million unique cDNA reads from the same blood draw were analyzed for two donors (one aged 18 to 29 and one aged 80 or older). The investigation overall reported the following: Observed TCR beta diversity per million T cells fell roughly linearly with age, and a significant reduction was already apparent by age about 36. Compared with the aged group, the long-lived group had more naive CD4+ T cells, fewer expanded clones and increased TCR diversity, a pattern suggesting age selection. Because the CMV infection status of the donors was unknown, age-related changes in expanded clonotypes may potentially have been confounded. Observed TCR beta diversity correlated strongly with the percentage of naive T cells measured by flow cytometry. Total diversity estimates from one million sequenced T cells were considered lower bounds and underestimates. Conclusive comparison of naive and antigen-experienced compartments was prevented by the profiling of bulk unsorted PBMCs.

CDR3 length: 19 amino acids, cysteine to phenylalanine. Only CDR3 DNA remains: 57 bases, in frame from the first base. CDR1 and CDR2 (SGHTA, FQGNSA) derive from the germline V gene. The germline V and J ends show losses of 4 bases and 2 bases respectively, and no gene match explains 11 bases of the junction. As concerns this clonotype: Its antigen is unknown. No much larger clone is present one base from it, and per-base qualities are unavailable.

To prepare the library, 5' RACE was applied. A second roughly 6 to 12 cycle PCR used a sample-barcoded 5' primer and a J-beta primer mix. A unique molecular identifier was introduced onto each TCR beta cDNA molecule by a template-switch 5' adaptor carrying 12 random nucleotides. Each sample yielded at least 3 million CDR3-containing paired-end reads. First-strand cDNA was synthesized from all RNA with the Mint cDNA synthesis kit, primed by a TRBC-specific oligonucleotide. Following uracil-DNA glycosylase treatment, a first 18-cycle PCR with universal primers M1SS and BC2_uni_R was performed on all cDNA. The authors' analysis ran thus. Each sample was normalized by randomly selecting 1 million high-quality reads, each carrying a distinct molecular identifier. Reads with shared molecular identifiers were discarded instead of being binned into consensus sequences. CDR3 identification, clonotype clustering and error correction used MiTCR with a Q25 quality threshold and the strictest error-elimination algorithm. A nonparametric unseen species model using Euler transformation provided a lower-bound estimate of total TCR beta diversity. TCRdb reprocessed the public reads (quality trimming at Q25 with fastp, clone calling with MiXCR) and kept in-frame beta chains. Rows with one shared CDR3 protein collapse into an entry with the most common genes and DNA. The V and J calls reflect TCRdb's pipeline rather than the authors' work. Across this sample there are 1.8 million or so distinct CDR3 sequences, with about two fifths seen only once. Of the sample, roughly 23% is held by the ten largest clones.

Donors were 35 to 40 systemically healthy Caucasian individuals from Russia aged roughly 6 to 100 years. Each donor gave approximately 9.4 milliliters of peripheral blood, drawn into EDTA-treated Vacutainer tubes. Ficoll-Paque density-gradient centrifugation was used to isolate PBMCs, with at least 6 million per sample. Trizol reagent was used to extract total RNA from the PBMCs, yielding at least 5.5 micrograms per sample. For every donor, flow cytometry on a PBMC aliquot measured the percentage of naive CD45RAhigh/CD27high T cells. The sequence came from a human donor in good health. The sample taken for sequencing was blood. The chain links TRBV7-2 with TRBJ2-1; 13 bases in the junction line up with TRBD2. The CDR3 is CASSSTPGLAGPPYNEQFF. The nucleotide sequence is TGTGCCAGCAGCTCGACCCCGGGACTAGCGGGGCCCCCCTACAATGAGCAGTTCTTC. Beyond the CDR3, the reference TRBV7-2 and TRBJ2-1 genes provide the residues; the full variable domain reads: GAGVSQSPSNKVTEKGKDVELRCDPISGHTALYWYRQSLGQGLEFLIYFQGNSAPDKSGLPSDRFSAERTGGSVSTLTIQRTQQEDSAVYLCASSSTPGLAGPPYNEQFFGPGTRLTVL.